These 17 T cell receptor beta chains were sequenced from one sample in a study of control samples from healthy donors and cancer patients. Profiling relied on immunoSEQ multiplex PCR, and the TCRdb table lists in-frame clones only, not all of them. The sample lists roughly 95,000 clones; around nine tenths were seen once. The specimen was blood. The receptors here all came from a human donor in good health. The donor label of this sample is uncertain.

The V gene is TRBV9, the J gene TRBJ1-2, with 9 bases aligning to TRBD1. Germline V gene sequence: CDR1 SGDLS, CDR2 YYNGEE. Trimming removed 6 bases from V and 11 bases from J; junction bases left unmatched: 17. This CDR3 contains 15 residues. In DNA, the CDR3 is TGTGCCAGCACCCGTAGACGGGGACAGGGAGGAATATACACCTTC. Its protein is CASTRRRGQGGIYTF. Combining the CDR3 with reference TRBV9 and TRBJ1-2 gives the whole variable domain DSGVTQTPKHLITATGQRVTLRCSPRSGDLSVYWYQQSLDQGLQFLIQYYNGEERAKGNILERFSAQQFPDLHSELNLSSLELGDSALYFCASTRRRGQGGIYTFGSGTRLTVV.

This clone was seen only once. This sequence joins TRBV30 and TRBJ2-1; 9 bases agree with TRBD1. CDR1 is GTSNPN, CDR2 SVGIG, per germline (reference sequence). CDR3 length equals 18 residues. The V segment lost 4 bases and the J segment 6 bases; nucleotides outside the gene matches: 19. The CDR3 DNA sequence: TGTGCCTGGAATAGGGGACAGGGTAGTTCAACGGGAGTCAATGAGCAGTTCTTC. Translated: CAWNRGQGSSTGVNEQFF.

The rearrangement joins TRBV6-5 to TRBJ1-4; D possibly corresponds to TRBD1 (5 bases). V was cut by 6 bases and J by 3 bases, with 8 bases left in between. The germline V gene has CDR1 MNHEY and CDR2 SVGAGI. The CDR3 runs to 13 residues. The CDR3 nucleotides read TGTGCCAGCAGCAGACAGCCTAATGAAAAACTGTTTTTT. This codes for CASSRQPNEKLFF.

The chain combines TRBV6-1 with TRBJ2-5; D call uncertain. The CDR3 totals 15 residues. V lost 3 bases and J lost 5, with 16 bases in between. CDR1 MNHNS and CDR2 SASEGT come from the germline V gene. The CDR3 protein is CASSEGNGPWETQYF. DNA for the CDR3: TGTGCCAGCAGTGAGGGGAATGGGCCGTGGGAGACCCAGTACTTC.

In nucleotides, the CDR3 is TGTGCCAGCAGCTTGAACGGGCCCTACGAGCAGTACGTC. The encoded protein is CASSLNGPYEQYV. The J gene is TRBJ2-7, the V gene TRBV5-4, with D unresolved. Germline-derived CDR1 and CDR2 are SGHNT and YYREEE (reference sequence). V gave up 1 base and J gave up 2 bases, with 7 bases separating them. This CDR3 spans 13 amino acids.

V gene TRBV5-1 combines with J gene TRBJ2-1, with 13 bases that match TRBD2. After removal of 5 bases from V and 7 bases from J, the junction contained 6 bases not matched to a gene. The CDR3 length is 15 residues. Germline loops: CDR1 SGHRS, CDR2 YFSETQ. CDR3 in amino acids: CASRTSGGSLNEQFF. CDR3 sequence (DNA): TGCGCCAGCAGGACTAGCGGGGGGAGTCTGAATGAGCAGTTCTTC.

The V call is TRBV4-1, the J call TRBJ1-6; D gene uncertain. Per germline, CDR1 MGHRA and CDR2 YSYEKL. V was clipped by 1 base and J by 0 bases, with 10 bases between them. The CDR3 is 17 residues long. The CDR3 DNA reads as TGCGCCAGCAGCCAAGGAGATACCAGCTCCTATAATTCACCCCTCCACTTT. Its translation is CASSQGDTSSYNSPLHF.

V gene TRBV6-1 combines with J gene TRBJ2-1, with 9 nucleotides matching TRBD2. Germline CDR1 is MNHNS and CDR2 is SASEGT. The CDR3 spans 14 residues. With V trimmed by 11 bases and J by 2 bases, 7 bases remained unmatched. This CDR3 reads CACQRGATYNEQFF. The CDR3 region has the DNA TGTGCCTGTCAGCGGGGGGCAACCTACAATGAGCAGTTCTTC.

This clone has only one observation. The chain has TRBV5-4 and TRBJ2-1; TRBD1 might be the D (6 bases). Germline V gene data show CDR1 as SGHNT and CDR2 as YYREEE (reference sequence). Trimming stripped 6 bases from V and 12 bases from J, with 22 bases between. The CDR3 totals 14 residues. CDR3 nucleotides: TGTGCCAGCACCATCCCCGGACAGAGCAGGGGGCAGTTCTTC. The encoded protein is CASTIPGQSRGQFF.

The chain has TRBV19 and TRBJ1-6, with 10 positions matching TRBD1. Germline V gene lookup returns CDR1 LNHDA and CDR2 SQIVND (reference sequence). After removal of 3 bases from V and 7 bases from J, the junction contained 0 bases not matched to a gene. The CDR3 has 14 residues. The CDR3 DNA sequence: TGTGCCAGTAGTATGGACAGGGGGAATTCACCCCTCCACTTT. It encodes CASSMDRGNSPLHF.

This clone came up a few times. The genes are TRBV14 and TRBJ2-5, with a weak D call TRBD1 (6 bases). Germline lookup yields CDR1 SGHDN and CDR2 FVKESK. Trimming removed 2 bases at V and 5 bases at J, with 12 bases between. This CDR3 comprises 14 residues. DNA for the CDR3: TGTGCCAGCAGCCAATCACAGGGCGGTGAGACCCAGTACTTC. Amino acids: CASSQSQGGETQYF.

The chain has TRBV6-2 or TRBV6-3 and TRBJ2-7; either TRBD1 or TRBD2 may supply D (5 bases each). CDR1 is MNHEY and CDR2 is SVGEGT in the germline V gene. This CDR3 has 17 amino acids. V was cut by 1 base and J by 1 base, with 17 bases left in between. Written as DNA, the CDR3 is TGTGCCAGCAGTTACTGGGGCGAGGGGTGGGATTCCTACGAGCAGTACTTC. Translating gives CASSYWGEGWDSYEQYF.

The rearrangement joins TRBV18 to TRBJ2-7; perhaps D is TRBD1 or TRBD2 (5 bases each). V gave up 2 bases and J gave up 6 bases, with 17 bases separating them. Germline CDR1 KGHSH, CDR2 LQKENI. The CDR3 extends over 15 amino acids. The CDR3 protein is CASSPKDTGALEQYF. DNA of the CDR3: TGTGCCAGCTCACCAAAGGACACCGGGGCACTCGAGCAGTACTTC. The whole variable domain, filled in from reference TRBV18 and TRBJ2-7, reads NAGVMQNPRHLVRRRGQEARLRCSPMKGHSHVYWYRQLPEEGLKFMVYLQKENIIDESGMPKERFSAEFPKEGPSILRIQQVVRGDSAAYFCASSPKDTGALEQYFGPGTRLTVT.

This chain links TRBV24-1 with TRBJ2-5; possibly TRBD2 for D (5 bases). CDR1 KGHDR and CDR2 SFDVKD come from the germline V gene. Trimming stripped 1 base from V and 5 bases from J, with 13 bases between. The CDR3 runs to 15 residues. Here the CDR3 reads CATSDLEDSQETQYF. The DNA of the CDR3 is TGTGCCACCAGTGATTTAGAGGACTCCCAGGAGACCCAGTACTTC.

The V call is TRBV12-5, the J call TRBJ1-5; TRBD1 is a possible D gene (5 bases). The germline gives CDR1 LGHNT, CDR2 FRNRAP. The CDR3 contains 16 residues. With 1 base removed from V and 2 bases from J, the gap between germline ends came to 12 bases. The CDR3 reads CASGLGGVQGNQPQHF. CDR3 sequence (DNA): TGTGCTAGTGGTTTGGGAGGGGTTCAAGGCAATCAGCCCCAGCATTTT.

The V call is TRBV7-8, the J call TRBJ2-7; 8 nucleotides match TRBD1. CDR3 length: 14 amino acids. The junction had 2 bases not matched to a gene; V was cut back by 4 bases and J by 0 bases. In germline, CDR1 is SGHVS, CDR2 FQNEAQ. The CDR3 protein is CASSSTGGSYEQYF. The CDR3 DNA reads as TGTGCCAGCAGCTCCACAGGGGGCTCCTACGAGCAGTACTTC. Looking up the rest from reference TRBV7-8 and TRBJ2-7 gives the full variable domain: GAGVSQSPRYKVAKRGQDVALRCDPISGHVSLFWYQQALGQGPEFLTYFQNEAQLDKSGLPSDRFFAERPEGSVSTLKIQRTQQEDSAVYLCASSSTGGSYEQYFGPGTRLTVT.

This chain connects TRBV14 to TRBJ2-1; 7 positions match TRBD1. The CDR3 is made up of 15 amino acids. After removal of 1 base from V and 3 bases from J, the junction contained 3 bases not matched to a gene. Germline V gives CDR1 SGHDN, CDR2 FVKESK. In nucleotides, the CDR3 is TGTGCCAGCAGCCAAGTTAGGGGGCTCTACAATGAGCAGTTCTTC. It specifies CASSQVRGLYNEQFF.